This TCR beta chain was recorded in a study of technical replicates of blood from several donors. The CDR3 sequence is 17 residues long. V was pared by 8 bases and J by 6 bases, with 17 bases of the junction left unmatched. Germline loops: CDR1 LGHNA, CDR2 YSLEER. Profiled with immunoSEQ multiplex PCR; TCRdb holds only in-frame clones, not every one. Of approximately 51,000 clones listed, 85% to 95% are singletons. The TCR comes from a human donor in good health. Some clones in this sample may be carry-over from other donors' samples. The chain joins TRBV4-3 to TRBJ2-3; 10 nucleotides align to TRBD2. Specimen: PBMCs. The CDR3 DNA follows: TGCGCCAGCTCGAAGAGGCTAGCGGGGGACCTCGGGGATACGCAGTATTTT. Its translation: CASSKRLAGDLGDTQYF.